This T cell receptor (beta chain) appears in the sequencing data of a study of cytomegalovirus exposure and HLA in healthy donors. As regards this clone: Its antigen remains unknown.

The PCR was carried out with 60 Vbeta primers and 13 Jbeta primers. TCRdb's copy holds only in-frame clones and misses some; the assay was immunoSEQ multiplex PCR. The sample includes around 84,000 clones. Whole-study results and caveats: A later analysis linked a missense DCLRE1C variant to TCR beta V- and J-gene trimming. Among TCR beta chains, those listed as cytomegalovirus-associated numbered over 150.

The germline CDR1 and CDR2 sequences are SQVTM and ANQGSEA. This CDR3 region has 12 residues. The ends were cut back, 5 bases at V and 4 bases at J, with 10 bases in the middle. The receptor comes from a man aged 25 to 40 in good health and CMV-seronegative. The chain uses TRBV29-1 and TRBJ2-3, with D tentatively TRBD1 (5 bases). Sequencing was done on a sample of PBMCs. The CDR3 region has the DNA TGCAGCGTTCTTAAAGGGGCAGATACGCAGTATTTT. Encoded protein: CSVLKGADTQYF.